The 3 T cell receptor beta chains in this list originate from one sample, sequenced in a study of T cells in Graves' hyperthyroidism and ophthalmopathy. Amplification of TCR beta CDR3 regions was performed using RNA transcripts as template. The HTBI primer set was used in a first-round RT-PCR of the TCR CDR3. TCRdb analysed the multiplex PCR reads with MiXCR anew, one entry per CDR3 protein. The sample carries about 24,000 distinct CDR3 sequences, 49% recorded once. The specimen sequenced was blood. These TCRs come from a middle-aged woman with Graves' hyperthyroidism that later progressed to Graves' ophthalmopathy.

This clonotype is medium-sized within its sample. J is TRBJ2-3 and V is TRBV2; D remains unclear. Germline V CDR1 and CDR2: SNHLY, FYNNEI. V shed 2 bases and J shed 6 bases, with 15 bases lying between them. This CDR3 is built from 15 residues. The CDR3 coding sequence is TGTGCCAGCAGTGAAAGGGATCCTCAGTCGGATACGCAGTATTTT. It codes for CASSERDPQSDTQYF.

Comment on this clonotype: The junction departs from germline at one end; a sequencing error may be responsible. The CDR3 coding sequence is TGCAGTGCTAGATGGACAGGGGGCTTCAACGAGCGGTACTTC. Translating it yields CSARWTGGFNERYF. This chain links TRBV20-1 with TRBJ2-7; 11 bases fit TRBD1. Germline-derived CDR1 and CDR2 are DFQATT and SNEGSKA (reference sequence). The CDR3 has 14 residues.

The V and J genes are TRBV11-2 and TRBJ1-1; no definite D call. The CDR3 loop spans 14 amino acids. CDR1 SGHAT and CDR2 FQNNGV come from the germline V gene. V was trimmed by 5 bases and J by 2 bases, leaving 12 bases between them. CDR3: CASSRTTENTEAFF. The CDR3 nucleotides read TGTGCCAGCAGCCGCACTACAGAAAACACTGAAGCTTTCTTT.